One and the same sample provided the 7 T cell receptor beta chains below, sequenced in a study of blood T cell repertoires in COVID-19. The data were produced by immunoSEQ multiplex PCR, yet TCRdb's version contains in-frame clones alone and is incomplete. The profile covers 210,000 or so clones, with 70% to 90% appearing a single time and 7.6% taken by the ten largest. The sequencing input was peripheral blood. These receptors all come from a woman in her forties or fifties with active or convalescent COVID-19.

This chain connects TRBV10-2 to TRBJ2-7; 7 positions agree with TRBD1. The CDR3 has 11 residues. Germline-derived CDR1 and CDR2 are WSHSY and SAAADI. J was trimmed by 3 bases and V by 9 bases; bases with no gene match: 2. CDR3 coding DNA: TGCGCCAGGAGACAGGGCTACGAGCAGTACGTC. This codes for CARRQGYEQYV.

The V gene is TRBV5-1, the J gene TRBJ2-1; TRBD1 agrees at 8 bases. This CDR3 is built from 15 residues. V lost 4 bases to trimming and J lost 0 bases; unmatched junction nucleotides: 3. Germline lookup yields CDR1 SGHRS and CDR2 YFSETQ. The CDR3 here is CASSTTGDSYNEQFF. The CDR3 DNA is TGCGCCAGCAGCACGACAGGGGACTCCTACAATGAGCAGTTCTTC.

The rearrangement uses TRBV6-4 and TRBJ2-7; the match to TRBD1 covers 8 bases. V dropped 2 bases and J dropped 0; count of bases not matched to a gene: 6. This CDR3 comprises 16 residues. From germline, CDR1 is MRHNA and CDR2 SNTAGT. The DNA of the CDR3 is TGTGCCAGCAGTGACAATCGGACAGGGAACTCCTACGAGCAGTACGTC. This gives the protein CASSDNRTGNSYEQYV.

CDR3 DNA sequence: TGTGCCAGCAGCACCCGTAGGGGGGGGTTCTACAATGAGCAGTTCTTC. Amino acid sequence: CASSTRRGGFYNEQFF. This sequence joins TRBV11-3 and TRBJ2-1; tentatively, D is TRBD2 (7 bases). This CDR3 is 16 amino acids long. V was trimmed by 5 bases and J by 3 bases, leaving 17 bases between them. Germline V lookup: CDR1 SGHNT, CDR2 YENEEA.

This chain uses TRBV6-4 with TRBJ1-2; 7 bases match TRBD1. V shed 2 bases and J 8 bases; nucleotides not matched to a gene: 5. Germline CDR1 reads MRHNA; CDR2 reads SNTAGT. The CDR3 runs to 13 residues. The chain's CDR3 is CASSDEGAGGYTF. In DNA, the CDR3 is TGTGCCAGCAGTGACGAGGGGGCGGGAGGCTACACCTTC.

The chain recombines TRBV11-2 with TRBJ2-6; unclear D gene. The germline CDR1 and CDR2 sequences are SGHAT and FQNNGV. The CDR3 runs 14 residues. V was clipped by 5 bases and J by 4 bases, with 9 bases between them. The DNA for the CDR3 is TGTGCCAGCAGCGCCTTAGTAGGGGCCAACGTCCTGACTTTC. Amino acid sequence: CASSALVGANVLTF.

CDR3 DNA sequence: TGTGCCAGCAGCCACCACTCTGGGACAGTCTACGAGCAGTACTTC. Its translation is CASSHHSGTVYEQYF. The chain links TRBV3-1 (or the pseudogene TRBV3-2) to TRBJ2-7, with 7 bases matching TRBD1. The ends lost 3 bases at V and 3 bases at J; junction bases unmatched: 8. The V gene's germline CDR1 is LGHDT and CDR2 YNNKEL (reference sequence). CDR3 length: 15 amino acids.